The 17 T cell receptor beta chains presented below share a single source sample, sequenced in a study of cytomegalovirus exposure and HLA in healthy donors. Sequenced by immunoSEQ multiplex PCR; TCRdb stores in-frame clones only, minus some. In the table there are about 88,000 clones, less than 90% of which are singletons. The specimen was PBMCs. All receptors derive from a woman aged 18-29 years in good health and CMV-seropositive.

This clone was observed a single time. The chain links TRBV6-5 to TRBJ1-2, with 10 bases fitting TRBD1. CDR1 and CDR2 (germline): MNHEY, SVGAGI. This CDR3 is 16 amino acids long. The V gene end was trimmed by 1 base and the J gene end by 3 bases; junction bases not matched to a gene: 5. CDR3 nucleotide sequence: TGTGCCAGCAGTTACTTGGGGACAGGGGACGACTATGGCTACACCTTC. It codes for CASSYLGTGDDYGYTF.

The rearrangement joins TRBV27 to TRBJ1-6; 9 bases line up with TRBD1. Trimming at V came to 4 bases and at J to 9 bases, leaving 4 bases not matched to a gene. The CDR3 is 14 amino acids. Germline CDR1 MNHEY, CDR2 SMNVEV (reference sequence). Written as DNA, the CDR3 is TGTGCCAGCAGTTCTGGGACAGGGCTTTCACCCCTCCACTTT. Residues: CASSSGTGLSPLHF.

The V gene is TRBV30, the J gene TRBJ1-3; TRBD1 aligns across 8 bases. CDR1 is GTSNPN and CDR2 is SVGIG in the germline V gene (reference sequence). The length of the CDR3 is 14 residues. V shed 5 bases, J shed 0 bases, and the junction held 3 bases outside the gene matches. CDR3 region: CAWDGQGSGNTIYF. CDR3 DNA: TGTGCCTGGGACGGACAGGGCTCTGGAAACACCATATATTTT.

The J gene is TRBJ2-5, the V gene TRBV11-2, with 7 bases fitting TRBD1. V gave up 1 base and J gave up 5 bases; unmatched junction bases: 4. CDR3 length: 14 amino acids. Germline V lookup: CDR1 SGHAT, CDR2 FQNNGV. This CDR3 reads CASSLVGTAETQYF. For the CDR3, the DNA is TGTGCCAGCAGCTTAGTCGGGACAGCCGAGACCCAGTACTTC.

V usage is TRBV5-6 and J usage is TRBJ1-4; no clear D gene. V was trimmed by 2 bases and J by 7 bases, leaving 15 bases between them. Germline V gene lookup returns CDR1 SGHDT and CDR2 YYEEEE. The CDR3 loop spans 15 amino acids. CDR3 DNA sequence: TGTGCCAGCAGCTTATCCCCTTCCTTCGGTGAAAAACTGTTTTTT. Its translation is CASSLSPSFGEKLFF.

V usage is TRBV18 and J usage is TRBJ2-5, with 7 bases matching TRBD2. Germline loops: CDR1 KGHSH, CDR2 LQKENI. This CDR3 has 14 amino acids. V was clipped by 3 bases and J by 2 bases; unmatched bases: 3. The chain's CDR3 is CASSPGTTQETQYF. CDR3 DNA: TGTGCCAGCTCACCTGGGACTACTCAAGAGACCCAGTACTTC.

The chain has TRBV5-5 and TRBJ2-1; 11 nucleotides line up with TRBD1. Germline CDR1 and CDR2: SGHKS and YYEKEE (reference sequence). J lost 4 bases, V lost 2 bases, and 2 bases had no gene match. The CDR3 loop spans 15 amino acids. The DNA of the CDR3 is TGTGCCAGCAGCTTAGGGACAGGGGGGTACAATGAGCAGTTCTTC. The encoded protein is CASSLGTGGYNEQFF.

V and J are TRBV6-1 and TRBJ1-1, with D unclear. The CDR3 length is 15 residues. Trimming stripped 6 bases from V and 2 bases from J, with 16 bases between. Looked up from germline, CDR1 is MNHNS and CDR2 is SASEGT. The CDR3 loop is CASRANPGLNTEAFF. The DNA for the CDR3 is TGTGCCAGCAGGGCGAATCCGGGTCTTAACACTGAAGCTTTCTTT.

The chain uses TRBV30 and TRBJ2-5; 7 positions agree with TRBD2. In germline, CDR1 is GTSNPN, CDR2 SVGIG (reference sequence). The V and J ends lost 2 bases and 5 bases, in that order; junction bases with no gene match: 8. The CDR3 has 14 amino acids. In nucleotides, the CDR3 is TGTGCCTGGAGTAGCGGGGACCCCGGGGAGACCCAGTACTTC. Its protein is CAWSSGDPGETQYF.

V and J are TRBV6-6 and TRBJ1-1; 7 bases agree with TRBD1. The germline V gene has CDR1 MNHNY and CDR2 SVGAGI (reference sequence). Trimming removed 6 bases from V and 10 bases from J; junction bases left unmatched: 8. The CDR3 loop spans 12 amino acids. CDR3 protein: CASSPDRVGAFF. CDR3 in DNA: TGTGCCAGCAGCCCCGACAGGGTCGGAGCTTTCTTT.

This chain connects TRBV4-1 to TRBJ2-2; D is uncertain. Germline V gives CDR1 MGHRA, CDR2 YSYEKL. The ends were cut back, 4 bases at V and 4 bases at J, with 19 bases in the middle. This CDR3 is 17 amino acids long. CDR3 coding DNA: TGCGCCAGCAGCCGAAGACGGGTACTTTCGGCCACCGGGGAGCTGTTTTTT. Amino acids: CASSRRRVLSATGELFF.

The J gene is TRBJ2-1, the V gene TRBV5-8; TRBD2 aligns across 7 bases. In germline, CDR1 is SGHTS, CDR2 YDEGEE. V dropped 2 bases and J dropped 9; count of bases not matched to a gene: 11. This CDR3 spans 15 amino acids. The CDR3 sequence is CASSFHLLGGGEQFF. As DNA, the CDR3 is TGTGCCAGCAGCTTCCACCTCTTGGGCGGGGGTGAGCAGTTCTTC.

The chain links TRBV9 to TRBJ1-5; the D gene is possibly TRBD1 (5 bases). Germline CDR1 is SGDLS and CDR2 is YYNGEE. V dropped 4 bases and J dropped 0 bases, with 11 bases sitting between them. The length of the CDR3 is 15 residues. The CDR3 protein is CASSPTVNSNQPQHF. The CDR3 nucleotides are TGTGCCAGCAGCCCGACAGTTAATAGCAATCAGCCCCAGCATTTT.

The CDR3 region is CAREKGLGGTEAFF. The CDR3 DNA reads as TGTGCCCGTGAGAAGGGACTCGGCGGGACTGAAGCTTTCTTT. The chain is built from TRBV30 and TRBJ1-1; D possibly corresponds to TRBD1 (5 bases). V was clipped by 8 bases and J by 5 bases, with 21 bases between them. Germline CDR1 is GTSNPN and CDR2 is SVGIG (reference sequence). The CDR3 is made up of 14 amino acids.

The chain links TRBV7-2 to TRBJ1-3, with unresolved D. The CDR3 has 17 amino acids. Germline CDR1 is SGHTA and CDR2 is FQGNSA. V dropped 7 bases and J dropped 0 bases, with 19 bases sitting between them. The CDR3 sequence: CASIRNTAYSSGNTIYF. CDR3 DNA: TGTGCCAGCATCCGGAATACAGCCTATAGCTCTGGAAACACCATATATTTT.

The rearrangement joins TRBV27 to TRBJ1-1; TRBD1 matches at 7 bases. The V and J ends lost 8 bases and 4 bases, in that order; junction bases with no gene match: 10. Per the germline V gene, CDR1 is MNHEY and CDR2 is SMNVEV (reference sequence). The CDR3 is made up of 14 amino acids. DNA of the CDR3: TGTGCCAGCTCTCCCGGGGGGGACAGCACTGAAGCTTTCTTT. It yields the protein CASSPGGDSTEAFF.

The chain links TRBV7-9 to TRBJ1-5; no firm D call. V was cut by 5 bases and J by 0 bases, with 2 bases left in between. Germline lookup yields CDR1 SEHNR and CDR2 FQNEAQ (reference sequence). The CDR3 runs 12 residues. CDR3 residues: CASSRSNQPQHF. CDR3 coding DNA: TGTGCCAGCAGCCGTAGCAATCAGCCCCAGCATTTT.